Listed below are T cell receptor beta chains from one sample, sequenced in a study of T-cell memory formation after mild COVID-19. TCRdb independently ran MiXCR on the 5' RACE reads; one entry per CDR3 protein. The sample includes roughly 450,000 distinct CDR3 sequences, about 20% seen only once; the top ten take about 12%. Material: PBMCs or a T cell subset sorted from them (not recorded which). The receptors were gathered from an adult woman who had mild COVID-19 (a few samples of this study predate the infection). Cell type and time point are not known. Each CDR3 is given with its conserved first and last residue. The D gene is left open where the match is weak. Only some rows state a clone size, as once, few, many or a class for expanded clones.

CDR3 protein: CASSLVGGAAFF
CDR3 DNA: TGTGCCAGCAGCTTAGTTGGGGGGGCAGCTTTCTTT
clone size: NA
D gene: NA
J gene: TRBJ1-1
V gene: TRBV7-8
CDR3 length: 12

CDR3 protein: CASSLAGLGTTDTQYF
CDR3 DNA: TGTGCCAGCAGCTTAGCAGGCCTCGGGACCACAGATACGCAGTATTTT
clone size: few
D gene: NA
J gene: TRBJ2-3
V gene: TRBV7-2
CDR3 length: 16

CDR3 protein: CASSPLGGAIIKEQYF
CDR3 DNA: TGTGCCAGCAGCCCACTGGGGGGGGCTATTATCAAAGAGCAGTACTTC
clone size: NA
D gene: NA
J gene: TRBJ2-7
V gene: TRBV9
CDR3 length: 16

CDR3 protein: CASSTMERSYGYTF
CDR3 DNA: TGTGCCAGCAGCACCATGGAACGGAGCTATGGCTACACCTTC
clone size: many
D gene: NA
J gene: TRBJ1-2
V gene: TRBV5-5
CDR3 length: 14

CDR3 protein: CASSPSAGSSYEQYF
CDR3 DNA: TGCGCCAGCAGCCCTAGTGCGGGGAGCTCCTACGAGCAGTACTTC
clone size: few
D gene: NA
J gene: TRBJ2-7
V gene: TRBV5-1
CDR3 length: 15

CDR3 protein: CASSGRDRDYNEQFF
CDR3 DNA: TGTGCCAGCAGTGGCCGGGACAGGGACTACAATGAGCAGTTCTTC
clone size: NA
D gene: TRBD1
J gene: TRBJ2-1
V gene: TRBV6-1
CDR3 length: 15

CDR3 protein: CSARRSGILYNEQFF
CDR3 DNA: TGCAGTGCTAGGAGAAGCGGGATTCTATACAATGAGCAGTTCTTC
clone size: NA
D gene: TRBD2
J gene: TRBJ2-1
V gene: TRBV20-1
CDR3 length: 15

CDR3 protein: CASSLAGGGRRQFF
CDR3 DNA: TGTGCCAGCAGCTTAGCGGGCGGGGGTCGGCGGCAGTTCTTC
clone size: NA
D gene: TRBD2
J gene: TRBJ2-1
V gene: TRBV7-8
CDR3 length: 14

CDR3 protein: CSARDRNRAYEQYF
CDR3 DNA: TGCAGTGCTAGAGATCGAAACAGGGCTTACGAGCAGTACTTC
clone size: NA
D gene: NA
J gene: TRBJ2-7
V gene: TRBV20-1
CDR3 length: 14

CDR3 protein: CASRPSTGGNSPLHF
CDR3 DNA: TGTGCCAGCAGACCCTCGACAGGGGGTAACTCACCCCTCCACTTT
clone size: few
D gene: TRBD1
J gene: TRBJ1-6
V gene: TRBV6-5
CDR3 length: 15

CDR3 protein: CASSLRPAYEQYF
CDR3 DNA: TGTGCCAGCAGTTTACGACCCGCCTACGAGCAGTACTTC
clone size: NA
D gene: NA
J gene: TRBJ2-7
V gene: TRBV27
CDR3 length: 13

CDR3 protein: CSVGVRGDTEAFF
CDR3 DNA: TGCAGCGTTGGGGTGCGGGGGGACACTGAAGCTTTCTTT
clone size: NA
D gene: NA
J gene: TRBJ1-1
V gene: TRBV29-1
CDR3 length: 13

CDR3 protein: CASSGFRGIGTEAFF
CDR3 DNA: TGCGCCAGCAGTGGATTCAGGGGAATTGGCACTGAAGCTTTCTTT
clone size: NA
D gene: NA
J gene: TRBJ1-1
V gene: TRBV10-2
CDR3 length: 15

CDR3 protein: CASSFDERYEQYF
CDR3 DNA: TGTGCCAGCAGCTTTGATGAGCGCTACGAGCAGTACTTC
clone size: many
D gene: NA
J gene: TRBJ2-7
V gene: TRBV7-2
CDR3 length: 13

CDR3 protein: CASSLGGGAPPGELFF
CDR3 DNA: TGTGCCAGCAGCTTAGGGGGGGGTGCGCCCCCCGGGGAGCTGTTTTTT
clone size: NA
D gene: TRBD2
J gene: TRBJ2-2
V gene: TRBV7-6
CDR3 length: 16

CDR3 protein: CASSPGTGGTIQYF
CDR3 DNA: TGCGCCAGCAGCCCTGGGACAGGGGGAACCATTCAGTACTTC
clone size: few
D gene: TRBD1
J gene: TRBJ2-4
V gene: TRBV5-1
CDR3 length: 14

CDR3 protein: CASKVAGSEAFF
CDR3 DNA: TGTGCCAGCAAGGTGGCTGGATCTGAAGCTTTCTTT
clone size: NA
D gene: NA
J gene: TRBJ1-1
V gene: TRBV3-1
CDR3 length: 12

CDR3 protein: CASSTRSGQGPYEQYF
CDR3 DNA: TGTGCCAGCAGCACTCGTTCCGGACAGGGCCCCTACGAGCAGTACTTC
clone size: NA
D gene: TRBD1
J gene: TRBJ2-7
V gene: TRBV9
CDR3 length: 16

CDR3 protein: CASSLEGGGSYNEQFF
CDR3 DNA: TGCGCCAGCAGCTTGGAAGGCGGCGGATCCTACAATGAGCAGTTCTTC
clone size: NA
D gene: NA
J gene: TRBJ2-1
V gene: TRBV5-1
CDR3 length: 16

CDR3 protein: CASSHRYSYEQYF
CDR3 DNA: TGTGCCAGCAGCCACCGGTACTCCTACGAGCAGTACTTC
clone size: NA
D gene: NA
J gene: TRBJ2-7
V gene: TRBV3-1
CDR3 length: 13

CDR3 protein: CASSVDTGELFF
CDR3 DNA: TGTGCCAGCAGCGTAGACACCGGGGAGCTGTTTTTT
clone size: many
D gene: NA
J gene: TRBJ2-2
V gene: TRBV9
CDR3 length: 12

CDR3 protein: CASSSAGIYEQYF
CDR3 DNA: TGTGCCAGCAGCTCAGCGGGTATCTACGAGCAGTACTTC
clone size: many
D gene: NA
J gene: TRBJ2-7
V gene: TRBV7-9
CDR3 length: 13

CDR3 protein: CSAVGVAGGGNEQFF
CDR3 DNA: TGCAGTGCCGTAGGTGTCGCGGGAGGGGGTAATGAGCAGTTCTTC
clone size: many
D gene: TRBD2
J gene: TRBJ2-1
V gene: TRBV20-1
CDR3 length: 15

CDR3 protein: CASSPAYEQYF
CDR3 DNA: TGTGCCAGCAGCCCGGCCTACGAGCAGTACTTC
clone size: many
D gene: NA
J gene: TRBJ2-7
V gene: TRBV7-2
CDR3 length: 11

CDR3 protein: CSAGGTANQPQHF
CDR3 DNA: TGCAGTGCTGGCGGGACAGCCAATCAGCCCCAGCATTTT
clone size: NA
D gene: TRBD1
J gene: TRBJ1-5
V gene: TRBV20-1
CDR3 length: 13

CDR3 protein: CASSPPGTGGRNTEAFF
CDR3 DNA: TGTGCCAGCTCACCACCCGGGACAGGGGGGAGGAACACTGAAGCTTTCTTT
clone size: few
D gene: TRBD1
J gene: TRBJ1-1
V gene: TRBV18
CDR3 length: 17

CDR3 protein: CAWSVRVEAFF
CDR3 DNA: TGTGCCTGGAGTGTGAGAGTGGAAGCTTTCTTT
clone size: few
D gene: NA
J gene: TRBJ1-1
V gene: TRBV30
CDR3 length: 11

CDR3 protein: CASSPQPRQISSGANVLTF
CDR3 DNA: TGTGCCAGCTCACCACAGCCGCGACAAATAAGCTCTGGGGCCAACGTCCTGACTTTC
clone size: few
D gene: NA
J gene: TRBJ2-6
V gene: TRBV18
CDR3 length: 19

CDR3 protein: CASSQVLYRPGTGGDQYF
CDR3 DNA: TGCGCCAGCAGCCAAGTCCTTTACCGGCCCGGGACAGGGGGTGATCAGTACTTC
clone size: NA
D gene: TRBD1
J gene: TRBJ2-4
V gene: TRBV4-1
CDR3 length: 18

CDR3 protein: CASSRRVESSYEQYF
CDR3 DNA: TGTGCCAGCAGCCGCAGGGTGGAAAGCTCCTACGAGCAGTACTTC
clone size: NA
D gene: NA
J gene: TRBJ2-7
V gene: TRBV7-8
CDR3 length: 15

CDR3 protein: CASSTRQGHIIKF
CDR3 DNA: TGTGCCAGTAGTACTCGACAGGGCCATATCATAAAGTTT
clone size: few
D gene: TRBD1
J gene: TRBJ1-1
V gene: TRBV19
CDR3 length: 13

CDR3 protein: CASSTGTGGGEQYF
CDR3 DNA: TGTGCCAGCAGCACCGGGACAGGGGGCGGCGAGCAGTACTTC
clone size: NA
D gene: TRBD1
J gene: TRBJ2-7
V gene: TRBV11-2
CDR3 length: 14

CDR3 protein: CATSDAGVPRVYNEQFF
CDR3 DNA: TGTGCCACCAGTGATGCAGGGGTCCCGCGCGTCTACAATGAGCAGTTCTTC
clone size: NA
D gene: NA
J gene: TRBJ2-1
V gene: TRBV24-1
CDR3 length: 17

CDR3 protein: CASSPPGQPYEQYF
CDR3 DNA: TGTGCCAGCAGCCCTCCGGGACAGCCCTACGAGCAGTACTTC
clone size: NA
D gene: TRBD1
J gene: TRBJ2-7
V gene: TRBV5-4
CDR3 length: 14

CDR3 protein: CASSGPSGRGTYEQYF
CDR3 DNA: TGTGCCAGTAGTGGCCCTAGCGGGAGGGGAACCTACGAGCAGTACTTC
clone size: NA
D gene: TRBD2
J gene: TRBJ2-7
V gene: TRBV19
CDR3 length: 16

CDR3 protein: CAISELLAGATVGTDTQYF
CDR3 DNA: TGTGCCATCAGTGAATTGCTAGCGGGAGCTACGGTTGGCACAGATACGCAGTATTTT
clone size: NA
D gene: TRBD2
J gene: TRBJ2-3
V gene: TRBV10-3
CDR3 length: 19

CDR3 protein: CASSPRPLGAYNEQFF
CDR3 DNA: TGTGCCAGCAGCCCCCGCCCCCTGGGTGCCTACAATGAGCAGTTCTTC
clone size: NA
D gene: NA
J gene: TRBJ2-1
V gene: TRBV7-9
CDR3 length: 16

CDR3 protein: CASSPGQTGGQPQHF
CDR3 DNA: TGTGCCAGCTCACCCGGACAGACGGGGGGTCAGCCCCAGCATTTT
clone size: NA
D gene: NA
J gene: TRBJ1-5
V gene: TRBV18
CDR3 length: 15

CDR3 protein: CASSDQGGAVGYTF
CDR3 DNA: TGCGCCAGCAGCGACCAGGGGGGCGCGGTTGGCTACACCTTC
clone size: NA
D gene: TRBD1
J gene: TRBJ1-2
V gene: TRBV5-1
CDR3 length: 14

CDR3 protein: CASSPGISSSGANVLTF
CDR3 DNA: TGTGCCAGCAGCCCCGGGATCTCGAGCTCTGGGGCCAACGTCCTGACTTTC
clone size: many
D gene: NA
J gene: TRBJ2-6
V gene: TRBV7-9
CDR3 length: 17

CDR3 protein: CAISTPNGQAGSYEQYF
CDR3 DNA: TGTGCCATCAGTACGCCAAACGGACAGGCGGGCTCCTACGAGCAGTACTTC
clone size: few
D gene: TRBD1
J gene: TRBJ2-7
V gene: TRBV10-3
CDR3 length: 17

CDR3 protein: CASKALAGGAYEQYF
CDR3 DNA: TGCGCCAGCAAGGCACTAGCGGGAGGGGCCTACGAGCAGTACTTC
clone size: few
D gene: TRBD2
J gene: TRBJ2-7
V gene: TRBV10-2
CDR3 length: 15

CDR3 protein: CSAQPGQGIQPQHF
CDR3 DNA: TGCAGTGCTCAGCCGGGACAGGGTATCCAGCCCCAGCATTTT
clone size: NA
D gene: TRBD1
J gene: TRBJ1-5
V gene: TRBV20-1
CDR3 length: 14

CDR3 protein: CASSSTIEQFF
CDR3 DNA: TGTGCCAGCAGCTCCACGATTGAGCAGTTCTTC
clone size: few
D gene: NA
J gene: TRBJ2-1
V gene: TRBV5-6
CDR3 length: 11

CDR3 protein: CASRDRGNQPQHF
CDR3 DNA: TGTGCCAGCAGAGACAGGGGTAATCAGCCCCAGCATTTT
clone size: NA
D gene: TRBD1
J gene: TRBJ1-5
V gene: TRBV6-6
CDR3 length: 13

CDR3 protein: CASSPRGLAGGSSYEQYF
CDR3 DNA: TGTGCCAGCTCTCCTCGAGGACTAGCGGGAGGTAGCTCCTACGAGCAGTACTTC
clone size: NA
D gene: TRBD2
J gene: TRBJ2-7
V gene: TRBV18
CDR3 length: 18